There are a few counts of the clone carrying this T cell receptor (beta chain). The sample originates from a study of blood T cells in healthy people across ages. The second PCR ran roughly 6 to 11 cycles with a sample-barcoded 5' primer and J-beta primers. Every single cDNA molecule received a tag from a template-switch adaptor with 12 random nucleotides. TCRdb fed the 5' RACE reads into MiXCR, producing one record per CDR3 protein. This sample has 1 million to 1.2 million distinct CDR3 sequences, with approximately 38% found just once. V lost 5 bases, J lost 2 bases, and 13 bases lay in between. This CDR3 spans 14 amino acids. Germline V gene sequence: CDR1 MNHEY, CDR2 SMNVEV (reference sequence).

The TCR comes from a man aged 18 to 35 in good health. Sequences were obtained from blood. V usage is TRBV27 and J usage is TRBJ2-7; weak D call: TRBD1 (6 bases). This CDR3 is CASSPPGQAYEQYF. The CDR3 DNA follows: TGTGCCAGCAGTCCCCCGGGACAAGCCTACGAGCAGTACTTC.